The 16 T cell receptor beta chains below were found in one sample sequenced in a study of cytomegalovirus exposure and HLA in healthy donors. The PCR ran on 60 Vbeta and 13 Jbeta primers. This table comes from immunoSEQ multiplex PCR, and its TCRdb copy is limited to in-frame clones, with some not included. The sample carries approximately 160,000 clones, approximately 84% recorded once. The sample consisted of PBMCs. All receptors derive from a woman aged 50 to 60 in good health and CMV-seropositive.

This clone has more than one count but fewer than ten. V gene TRBV11-2 combines with J gene TRBJ2-3; D gene ambiguous. Between the trimmed V and J ends, which lost 2 bases and 3 bases, there was a span of 12 bases. Germline loops: CDR1 SGHAT, CDR2 FQNNGV. The CDR3 runs to 15 residues. The CDR3 region is CASSLRPNRTDTQYF. In DNA form, the CDR3 reads TGTGCCAGCAGCTTACGCCCGAATCGGACAGATACGCAGTATTTT.

The chain joins TRBV4-1 to TRBJ2-7; TRBD1 agrees at 10 bases. The CDR3 length is 17 residues. V was pared by 4 bases and J by 6 bases, with 15 bases of the junction left unmatched. Germline CDR1 reads MGHRA; CDR2 reads YSYEKL. The CDR3 spells CASSLIPGTGVLSEQYF. CDR3 nucleotides: TGCGCCAGCAGCCTAATACCCGGGACAGGGGTATTGTCCGAGCAGTACTTC.

As for this clone: An end of the junction differs from the germline gene, which may be a read error. The V gene is TRBV7-9, the J gene TRBJ1-1; 7 bases agree with TRBD1. The V gene's germline CDR1 is SEHNR and CDR2 FQNEAQ (reference sequence). The CDR3 is 14 amino acids. CDR3 nucleotides: TGTTCCAGCAGCTTAGCCCGACAGGGCACTGAAGCTTTCTTT. This translates into CSSSLARQGTEAFF.

This clone was observed a single time. The chain is built from TRBV6-6 and TRBJ2-2; 8 bases align to TRBD2. With V trimmed by 7 bases and J by 10 bases, 14 bases remained unmatched. This CDR3 has 15 residues. Looked up from germline, CDR1 is MNHNY and CDR2 is SVGAGI (reference sequence). CDR3 sequence: CASKPGGQDLVELFF. CDR3 coding DNA: TGTGCCAGCAAGCCGGGGGGGCAGGATCTCGTGGAGCTGTTTTTT.

Concerning this clone itself: The germline gene is not matched at one end of the junction; a read error may be the cause. The CDR3 spells CASSITGGANGLTF. The DNA for the CDR3 is TGTGCCAGTAGTATCACGGGAGGGGCCAACGGCCTGACTTTC. This chain uses TRBV19 with TRBJ2-6; TRBD2 aligns across 8 bases. The length of the CDR3 is 14 residues. CDR1 and CDR2 (germline): LNHDA, SQIVND (reference sequence).

The rearrangement joins TRBV7-9 to TRBJ1-1; 7 bases agree with TRBD1. The CDR3 sequence is 15 residues long. The germline V gene has CDR1 SEHNR and CDR2 FQNEAQ (reference sequence). The V gene end was trimmed by 1 base and the J gene end by 1 base; junction bases not matched to a gene: 3. The CDR3 sequence is CASSLGQGENTEAFF. CDR3 DNA sequence: TGTGCCAGCAGCTTAGGACAGGGTGAGAACACTGAAGCTTTCTTT.

The gene calls are TRBV6-4 and TRBJ1-2; possible D gene TRBD1, 6 bases. CDR1 is MRHNA and CDR2 is SNTAGT in the germline V gene. The V end was cut by 0 bases, the J end by 4 bases, with 12 bases between. This CDR3 has 15 amino acids. The CDR3: CASSDSAGEGYGYTF. DNA for the CDR3: TGTGCCAGCAGTGACTCGGCAGGGGAGGGCTATGGCTACACCTTC.

The chain has TRBV18 and TRBJ1-3; 8 nucleotides align to TRBD1. The CDR3 extends over 16 amino acids. Looked up from germline, CDR1 is KGHSH and CDR2 is LQKENI. The trim removed 3 bases at V and 0 bases at J, leaving 4 bases unmatched. In nucleotides, the CDR3 is TGTGCCAGCTCACCTACAGGGGGGTACTCTGGAAACACCATATATTTT. This translates into CASSPTGGYSGNTIYF.

The rearrangement links TRBV5-6 to TRBJ2-3; D is unclear. The V end lost 0 bases, the J end lost 0 bases, and 11 bases lay between the germline ends. CDR3 length equals 16 residues. Germline V lookup: CDR1 SGHDT, CDR2 YYEEEE. The CDR3 region is CASSLGLGPSTDTQYF. For the CDR3, the DNA is TGTGCCAGCAGCTTGGGACTCGGCCCGAGCACAGATACGCAGTATTTT.

The V gene is TRBV5-6, the J gene TRBJ2-3; D is uncertain. V lost 0 bases, J lost 3 bases, and 14 bases lay in between. This CDR3 is built from 16 residues. In germline, CDR1 is SGHDT, CDR2 YYEEEE. CDR3 sequence reads: CASSLVGPETTDTQYF. The CDR3 region has the DNA TGTGCCAGCAGCTTGGTGGGCCCCGAAACGACAGATACGCAGTATTTT.

This rearrangement joins TRBV5-8 to TRBJ2-7; 10 bases agree with TRBD1. Germline V CDR1 and CDR2: SGHTS, YDEGEE. V trimming: 7 bases; J trimming: 0 bases; junction bases outside the gene matches: 10. The CDR3 sequence is 16 residues long. The chain's CDR3 is CASQPLRDRGSYEQYF. CDR3 DNA: TGTGCCAGCCAACCCCTCCGGGACAGGGGCTCCTACGAGCAGTACTTC. The complete variable domain, with remaining parts taken from reference TRBV5-8 and TRBJ2-7, reads EAGVTQSPTHLIKTRGQQATLRCSPISGHTSVYWYQQALGLGLQFLLWYDEGEERNRGNFPPRFSGRQFPNYSSELNVNALELEDSALYLCASQPLRDRGSYEQYFGPGTRLTVT.

In its sample, this clone was seen a few times. V gene TRBV5-5 combines with J gene TRBJ2-1; a weak D match, TRBD2 (5 bases). The CDR3 is made up of 15 amino acids. Between the trimmed V and J ends, which lost 6 bases and 5 bases, there was a span of 18 bases. Germline-derived CDR1 and CDR2 are SGHKS and YYEKEE (reference sequence). The CDR3 loop reads CASKVQNSGDNEQFF. In nucleotides, the CDR3 is TGTGCCAGCAAAGTTCAAAACTCCGGGGACAATGAGCAGTTCTTC.

This chain joins TRBV2 and TRBJ2-5, with a tentative D call TRBD1 (6 bases). V was pared by 2 bases and J by 3 bases, with 16 bases between. CDR3 length: 16 amino acids. Looked up from germline, CDR1 is SNHLY and CDR2 is FYNNEI. The CDR3 spells CASSERNIGGKETQYF. The CDR3 coding sequence is TGTGCCAGCAGTGAAAGAAATATTGGGGGCAAAGAGACCCAGTACTTC. Together with reference TRBV2 and TRBJ2-5, the CDR3 gives the full variable domain: EPEVTQTPSHQVTQMGQEVILRCVPISNHLYFYWYRQILGQKVEFLVSFYNNEISEKSEIFDDQFSVERPDGSNFTLKIRSTKLEDSAMYFCASSERNIGGKETQYFGPGTRLLVL.

V and J are TRBV30 and TRBJ2-5; possibly TRBD2 for D (5 bases). V was shortened by 5 bases and J by 4 bases, with 11 bases between the two germline ends. Germline V CDR1 and CDR2: GTSNPN, SVGIG (reference sequence). The CDR3 consists of 12 residues. CDR3 sequence reads: CAWGLRGETQYF. As DNA, the CDR3 is TGTGCCTGGGGGCTCCGGGGAGAGACCCAGTACTTC.

The chain recombines TRBV30 with TRBJ1-2; D is ambiguous. Germline-derived CDR1 and CDR2 are GTSNPN and SVGIG (reference sequence). The CDR3 length is 12 residues. Trimming cost V 0 bases and J 8 bases, with 10 bases left between them. CDR3 residues: CAWSVNPVGYTF. The CDR3 region has the DNA TGTGCCTGGAGTGTGAATCCAGTGGGCTACACCTTC.

V usage is TRBV18 and J usage is TRBJ1-1, with D perhaps TRBD1 (6 bases). CDR3 size: 14 residues. The germline gives CDR1 KGHSH, CDR2 LQKENI. Trimming removed 4 bases from V and 5 bases from J, with 14 bases in between. Here the CDR3 DNA reads TGTGCCAGCTCACTCGAGACAGGAGAAACTGAAGCTTTCTTT. Translating gives CASSLETGETEAFF.